This T cell receptor (beta chain) was sequenced in a study of cytomegalovirus exposure and HLA in healthy donors. Details on this clone: Antigen unknown.

The CDR3 covers 15 residues. Trimming left V 2 bases short and J 5 bases short, with 16 bases between. Per the germline V gene, CDR1 is GTSNPN and CDR2 is SVGIG (reference sequence). Primers included in the PCR were 60 Vbeta and 13 Jbeta primers. The assay was immunoSEQ multiplex PCR, and TCRdb's table has in-frame clones only and misses some. The clone table shows 65,000 to 80,000 clones, with the ten largest holding 6.5% to 8.5%. General observations from the study: Accurate prediction of most subjects' HLA-A and HLA-B alleles from TCR beta sequences was reported.

Sequencing used PBMCs. The chain combines TRBV30 with TRBJ1-5; a possible D gene is TRBD1 (5 bases). The receptor comes from a female donor in good health and CMV-seropositive. DNA of the CDR3: TGTGCCTGGAGTCCCCGCGGGGGAGTGGATCAGCCCCAGCATTTT. Its translation is CAWSPRGGVDQPQHF.